A single sample gave rise to the 16 T cell receptor beta chains below, sequenced in a study of blood T cell repertoires in COVID-19 (dated by TCRdb to 2018 to 2020). The library relied on the immunoSEQ multiplex PCR assay. In TCRdb, the immuneACCESS table is reduced to in-frame sequences with V and J assigned. These tables do not hold every clone; where another copy was compared, an unresolved V gene accounts for under half, and the others remain unexplained. This sample has around 200,000 clones in its table, and 85% to 90% of those were observed once. The top ten hold about 6% of the sample. Sequencing used peripheral blood. The source of these receptors is a man older than 75 with acute or convalescent COVID-19.

The gene calls are TRBV5-1 and TRBJ2-3; the D gene is possibly TRBD2 (6 bases). V was clipped by 4 bases and J by 7 bases, with 25 bases between them. The germline gives CDR1 SGHRS, CDR2 YFSETQ. The CDR3 is made up of 17 amino acids. This CDR3 is CASSLTSHGRVGYTQYF. The DNA of the CDR3 is TGCGCCAGCAGCCTGACTAGTCACGGACGGGTGGGGTATACGCAGTATTTT. The full variable domain, in which reference TRBV5-1 and TRBJ2-3 provide the parts outside the CDR3, is KAGVTQTPRYLIKTRGQQVTLSCSPISGHRSVSWYQQTPGQGLQFLFEYFSETQRNKGNFPGRFSGRQFSNSRSEMNVSTLELGDSALYLCASSLTSHGRVGYTQYFGPGTRLTVL.

The chain uses TRBV18 and TRBJ1-5; 9 nucleotides agree with TRBD1. CDR1 is KGHSH and CDR2 is LQKENI in the germline V gene. The J segment lost 7 bases and the V segment lost 6 bases, leaving 7 bases of the junction unmatched. There are 14 residues in the CDR3. The DNA of the CDR3 is TGTGCCAGCTCTCCAGACAGGGGGGTCCAGCCCCAGCATTTT. It specifies CASSPDRGVQPQHF.

CDR3 region: CSVFRQGEKAFF. The CDR3 nucleotides are TGCAGCGTTTTTCGACAGGGTGAAAAAGCTTTCTTT. The gene calls are TRBV29-1 and TRBJ1-1; 7 positions match TRBD1. The CDR3 length is 12 residues. The ends lost 5 bases at V and 9 bases at J; junction bases unmatched: 9. Germline V gives CDR1 SQVTM, CDR2 ANQGSEA.

This clone was detected ten times or more. This chain joins TRBV6-6 and TRBJ2-1, with 11 bases identical to TRBD2. The V segment lost 8 bases and the J segment 3 bases; nucleotides outside the gene matches: 6. Germline CDR1 reads MNHNY; CDR2 reads SVGAGI (reference sequence). The CDR3 has 15 amino acids. The CDR3 DNA reads as TGTGCCAGCCGTAGCGGGAGGGGATACTACAATGAGCAGTTCTTC. Amino acid sequence: CASRSGRGYYNEQFF.

This clone was counted between two and nine times. The rearrangement joins TRBV5-1 to TRBJ2-3; TRBD2 matches at 14 bases. Germline lookup yields CDR1 SGHRS and CDR2 YFSETQ. Germline trimming cut 4 bases from V and 3 bases from J; bases unmatched to any gene: 10. The CDR3 consists of 18 residues. The chain's CDR3 is CASSLQGLAGVGTDTQYF. In DNA, the CDR3 is TGCGCCAGCAGCCTCCAGGGACTAGCGGGAGTCGGAACAGATACGCAGTATTTT.

This clone appeared a few times. This sequence joins TRBV7-9 and TRBJ2-3; TRBD1 agrees at 7 bases. Germline lookup yields CDR1 SEHNR and CDR2 FQNEAQ (reference sequence). CDR3 length: 14 residues. V lost 5 bases to trimming and J lost 3 bases; unmatched junction nucleotides: 5. The CDR3 loop is CASSQTGETDTQYF. In DNA, the CDR3 is TGTGCCAGCAGCCAAACAGGGGAGACAGATACGCAGTATTTT.

The V and J genes are TRBV12-3 or TRBV12-4 and TRBJ1-1, with 7 bases aligning to TRBD1. The CDR3 is made up of 13 amino acids. The ends lost 5 bases at V and 4 bases at J; junction bases unmatched: 4. This CDR3 reads CASSNRGGTEAFF. The CDR3 DNA sequence: TGTGCCAGCAGTAACAGGGGAGGCACTGAAGCTTTCTTT.

This clone was counted only a few times. The chain uses TRBV5-6 and TRBJ1-6, with a possible D match to TRBD1 (5 bases). CDR1 and CDR2 (germline): SGHDT, YYEEEE. The CDR3 spans 14 residues. V was shortened by 5 bases and J by 10 bases, with 16 bases between the two germline ends. CDR3 amino acids: CASRRSRVFSPLHF. In nucleotides, the CDR3 is TGTGCCAGCAGACGCAGCAGGGTTTTCTCACCCCTCCACTTT.

The chain carries TRBV12-3 or TRBV12-4 and TRBJ1-4, with D perhaps matching TRBD1 (5 bases). V was cut by 4 bases and J by 14 bases, with 14 bases left in between. The CDR3 runs to 12 residues. The DNA for the CDR3 is TGTGCCAGCAGTTCCCAGGGCCTTGGGCTGTTTTTT. Its translation is CASSSQGLGLFF.

Here the CDR3 DNA reads TGTGCCAGCAGTGAACCCGGGACAGGGGGCACCGGGGAGCTGTTTTTT. Translation: CASSEPGTGGTGELFF. V and J are TRBV28 and TRBJ2-2; 11 bases map to TRBD1. The germline V gene encodes CDR1 MDHEN and CDR2 SYDVKM. CDR3 size: 16 residues. J lost 4 bases, V lost 5 bases, and 6 bases had no gene match.

The J gene is TRBJ2-3, the V gene TRBV5-4; 8 nucleotides agree with TRBD2. The CDR3 is 18 residues long. V lost 1 base and J lost 2; bases outside the gene matches: 12. Germline V gene lookup returns CDR1 SGHNT and CDR2 YYREEE (reference sequence). CDR3 in DNA: TGTGCCAGCAGCTTGCGGACTAGCTCTGGGGTTGCCACAGATACGCAGTATTTT. Translated, it gives CASSLRTSSGVATDTQYF.

This clone was seen more than once but under ten times. J is TRBJ2-2 and V is TRBV30; D gene uncertain. Germline lookup yields CDR1 GTSNPN and CDR2 SVGIG (reference sequence). The CDR3 loop spans 13 amino acids. V was shortened by 0 bases and J by 5 bases, with 7 bases between the two germline ends. CDR3 DNA: TGTGCCTGGAGTGTTCGAGGTACCGGGGAGCTGTTTTTT. Amino acid sequence: CAWSVRGTGELFF.

V gene TRBV7-3 combines with J gene TRBJ2-2, with D possibly TRBD2 on 5 matching bases. The CDR3 extends over 16 amino acids. Germline CDR1 is SGHTA and CDR2 is FQGTGA. V lost 3 bases and J lost 5, with 16 bases in between. The CDR3 nucleotides read TGTGCCAGCAGCTTGGGATCTTCGCGAGGGACCGGGGAGCTGTTTTTT. Protein product: CASSLGSSRGTGELFF.

This clone showed up just a few times. J is TRBJ1-1 and V is TRBV30; D uncertain. The V end was cut by 0 bases, the J end by 1 base, with 6 bases between. Per the germline V gene, CDR1 is GTSNPN and CDR2 is SVGIG (reference sequence). The CDR3 consists of 13 residues. In DNA, the CDR3 is TGTGCCTGGAGTGTTTACTGGAACACTGAAGCTTTCTTT. Residues: CAWSVYWNTEAFF.

The V and J genes are TRBV18 and TRBJ2-6; D is undetermined. The CDR3 consists of 14 residues. CDR1 KGHSH and CDR2 LQKENI come from the germline V gene. Trimming pared 7 bases from V and 1 base from J, leaving 8 bases between. CDR3 in DNA: TGTGCCAGCTTCCTCAGTTCTGGGGCCAACGTCCTGACTTTC. It is translated as CASFLSSGANVLTF.

V usage is TRBV20-1 and J usage is TRBJ2-7; possible D gene TRBD2, 5 bases. V lost 7 bases to trimming and J lost 2 bases, with 9 bases between them. The CDR3 is made up of 11 amino acids. Germline V gives CDR1 DFQATT, CDR2 SNEGSKA (reference sequence). DNA of the CDR3: TGCAGTGTGCCGGGGACCTACGAGCAGTACTTC. Residues: CSVPGTYEQYF.